This note documents a single TCR beta chain sequence. This sample is part of a study of blood T cell repertoires in COVID-19. Study-level background: Sources were T cells, B-cell-depleted T cells, or PBMCs; the material itself was cDNA or gDNA.

Sequenced by immunoSEQ multiplex PCR; TCRdb stores in-frame clones only, minus some. The data hold around 72,000 clones, with 70% to 90% observed a single time. This TCR was sampled from a man in his fifties or sixties with acute or convalescent COVID-19. The source material was peripheral blood.

The CDR3 bases are TGTGCCAGCAGCTTGACTCAGGGGAGAAACACCGGGGAGCTGTTTTTT. Amino acid sequence: CASSLTQGRNTGELFF. J is TRBJ2-2 and V is TRBV7-6; D is possibly TRBD1 (6 bases). Germline lookup yields CDR1 SGHVS and CDR2 FNYEAQ. The CDR3 has 16 amino acids. Trimming removed 3 bases at V and 2 bases at J, with 13 bases between.